This entry lists 15 T cell receptor beta chains sequenced from one sample in a study of CD8 T cells in ankylosing spondylitis. Points from the study as a whole: Ankylosing spondylitis blood appeared to carry a characteristic TCR beta motif of roughly eight highly homologous variants.

Each CDR3 protein gets one entry after TCRdb re-called the 5' RACE reads with MiXCR. The sample yields about 500,000 distinct CDR3 sequences, 10% to 15% seen once. Which antigens these TCRs recognize remains unknown. Sequenced material: blood, either unsorted or a sorted T cell fraction (not recorded which). The source of these receptors is a male donor with ankylosing spondylitis.

The chain has TRBV10-3 and TRBJ1-1; D uncertain. V was clipped by 10 bases and J by 1 base, with 7 bases between them. The CDR3 sequence is 11 residues long. In germline, CDR1 is ENHRY, CDR2 SYGVKD. The CDR3 region is CATQWNTEAFF. DNA of the CDR3: TGTGCCACCCAATGGAACACTGAAGCTTTCTTT.

In its sample, this clonotype was seen many times. This chain links TRBV2 with TRBJ2-1, with 11 bases aligning to TRBD2. Germline V gives CDR1 SNHLY, CDR2 FYNNEI. CDR3 length: 17 amino acids. Trimming at V came to 0 bases and at J to 5 bases, leaving 6 bases not matched to a gene. The CDR3 region is CASSEALLAGVDNEQFF. The DNA for the CDR3 is TGTGCCAGCAGTGAAGCCCTACTAGCGGGGGTCGACAATGAGCAGTTCTTC.

The genes are TRBV28 and TRBJ1-5, with a tentative D call TRBD1 (5 bases). Germline V lookup: CDR1 MDHEN, CDR2 SYDVKM. V gave up 4 bases and J gave up 5 bases, with 15 bases separating them. The CDR3 consists of 15 residues. CDR3: CASSSPGTGDQPQHF. CDR3 nucleotide sequence: TGTGCCAGCAGTTCCCCCGGGACTGGCGATCAGCCCCAGCATTTT. The full variable domain, in which reference TRBV28 and TRBJ1-5 provide the parts outside the CDR3, is DVKVTQSSRYLVKRTGEKVFLECVQDMDHENMFWYRQDPGLGLRLIYFSYDVKMKEKGDIPEGYSVSREKKERFSLILESASTNQTSMYLCASSSPGTGDQPQHFGDGTRLSIL.

The rearrangement joins TRBV21-1 to TRBJ1-5; no check of the table's D call, TRBD1, against the DNA was made. TRBV21-1 is a listed pseudogene. CDR3 length: 17 amino acids. The CDR3 DNA reads as TGTGCCAGCAGCAAAGCGGGGCAGGGAAATAGCAATCAGCCCCAGCATTTT. Its translation: CASSKAGQGNSNQPQHF.

This clonotype was observed a handful of times. The rearrangement links TRBV6-1 to TRBJ1-2; 7 nucleotides match TRBD1. Germline CDR1 reads MNHNS; CDR2 reads SASEGT. The V gene end was trimmed by 7 bases and the J gene end by 6 bases; junction bases not matched to a gene: 8. This CDR3 contains 13 residues. As DNA, the CDR3 is TGTGCCAGCATGAGGGGGCAAAGGGATGGCTACACCTTC. This codes for CASMRGQRDGYTF.

This clonotype was picked up a small number of times. The chain has TRBV24-1 and TRBJ2-2; possibly TRBD1 or TRBD2 for D (6 bases each). The CDR3 loop spans 16 amino acids. The germline V and J ends were trimmed by 4 bases and 3 bases, with 14 bases remaining between them. CDR1 and CDR2 from the germline V gene are KGHDR and SFDVKD. CDR3 sequence reads: CATSEGGPPDTGELFF. The CDR3 nucleotides read TGTGCCACCAGTGAAGGGGGGCCACCAGACACCGGGGAGCTGTTTTTT.

This clonotype was seen at least ten times. The CDR3 here is CASSLGTAYEQYV. The CDR3 DNA sequence: TGTGCCAGCAGCTTGGGGACAGCCTACGAGCAGTACGTC. The chain has TRBV7-9 and TRBJ2-7; 7 nucleotides line up with TRBD1. Germline CDR1 SEHNR, CDR2 FQNEAQ (reference sequence). The J segment lost 2 bases and the V segment lost 3 bases, leaving 1 base of the junction unmatched. This CDR3 region has 13 residues.

This clonotype was counted between two and nine times. In DNA form, the CDR3 reads TGTGCCAGCAGTAAAACAACCACAGGGGGGATCACTGAAGCTTTCTTT. This sequence encodes CASSKTTTGGITEAFF. V and J are TRBV12-3 or TRBV12-4 and TRBJ1-1; 8 bases fit TRBD1. The length of the CDR3 is 16 residues. The ends lost 5 bases at V and 4 bases at J; junction bases unmatched: 12.

V and J are TRBV30 and TRBJ2-5, with D tentatively TRBD2 (6 bases). The germline gives CDR1 GTSNPN, CDR2 SVGIG (reference sequence). V lost 2 bases to trimming and J lost 3 bases, with 10 bases between them. The CDR3 extends over 13 amino acids. CDR3 protein: CAWSLANEETQYF. The CDR3 DNA is TGTGCCTGGAGTCTAGCGAACGAAGAGACCCAGTACTTC.

This chain links TRBV5-1 with TRBJ2-1; 8 bases map to TRBD1. From germline, CDR1 is SGHRS and CDR2 YFSETQ. J lost 5 bases, V lost 3 bases, and 7 bases had no gene match. There are 15 residues in the CDR3. Here the CDR3 reads CASSSRQGTNNEQFF. The CDR3 DNA sequence: TGCGCCAGCAGCTCGCGACAGGGGACGAACAATGAGCAGTTCTTC.

This clonotype was seen repeatedly, ten times or more. The chain employs TRBV12-3 or TRBV12-4 and TRBJ2-7, with 10 bases that match TRBD1. V lost 3 bases and J lost 5; bases outside the gene matches: 4. There are 14 residues in the CDR3. The CDR3 is CASSFGTGAHEQYF. The CDR3 DNA follows: TGTGCCAGCAGTTTCGGGACAGGGGCCCACGAGCAGTACTTC.

This chain joins TRBV5-1 and TRBJ1-4, with unresolved D. V lost 4 bases and J lost 7, with 8 bases in between. The CDR3 spans 12 residues. CDR1 is SGHRS, CDR2 YFSETQ, per germline. CDR3 residues: CASSGVGEKLFF. The CDR3 DNA sequence: TGCGCCAGCAGCGGGGTCGGTGAAAAACTGTTTTTT.

The V gene is TRBV20-1, the J gene TRBJ1-2; the match to TRBD1 covers 7 bases. The V gene end was trimmed by 0 bases and the J gene end by 2 bases; junction bases not matched to a gene: 6. CDR1 DFQATT and CDR2 SNEGSKA come from the germline V gene (reference sequence). This CDR3 is 15 amino acids long. CDR3: CSARDTGDSNYGYTF. CDR3 nucleotides: TGCAGTGCTAGAGATACGGGGGACAGCAACTATGGCTACACCTTC.

This clonotype was seen only a few times. The rearrangement links TRBV7-2 to TRBJ2-4; 14 bases agree with TRBD2. This CDR3 region has 16 residues. The germline CDR1 and CDR2 sequences are SGHTA and FQGNSA. V lost 4 bases, J lost 8 bases, and 7 bases stayed unmatched. Written as DNA, the CDR3 is TGTGCCAGCAGCTCCGGACTAGCGGGAGGTAGAGACATTCAGTACTTC. This codes for CASSSGLAGGRDIQYF.

V gene TRBV10-2 combines with J gene TRBJ2-3; tentative D call: TRBD2 (6 bases). Trimming shortened V by 6 bases and J by 6 bases, and 10 bases separated the two germline ends. The CDR3 runs 12 residues. CDR1 and CDR2 (germline): WSHSY, SAAADI. CDR3 in DNA: TGCGCCAGCAGGGACTATGAGGATACGCAGTATTTT. It encodes CASRDYEDTQYF.